Listed below are T cell receptor beta chains from one sample, sequenced in a study of T cells in Graves' hyperthyroidism and ophthalmopathy. TCRdb re-derived calls from the multiplex PCR reads in MiXCR, one entry per CDR3 protein. This sample carries around 400,000 distinct CDR3 sequences, about 15% of them seen once, and the ten largest clones take about 21%. The sample taken for sequencing was blood. The receptors come from a woman in her fifties or sixties with Graves' ophthalmopathy. CDR3s include the opening cysteine and the closing phenylalanine or tryptophan. D genes are given only for firm matches. Some rows mark clone size as missing; the rest say once, few, many or name a class of expanded clone.

D	size	V	J	length	DNA	CDR3
TRBD1	once	TRBV9	TRBJ1-1	16	TGTGCCAGCAGCGGCGGCCCTGACAGGGACGACACTGAAGCTTTCTTT	CASSGGPDRDDTEAFF
-	many	TRBV2	TRBJ2-7	13	TGTGCCAGCAGGGGGGGTATGCCCTACGAGCAGTACTTC	CASRGGMPYEQYF
-	-	TRBV12-5	TRBJ1-2	15	TGTGCTAGTGGTTTTACTGGGGGTCGGGTGCATGGCTACACCTTC	CASGFTGGRVHGYTF
-	many	TRBV12-3/TRBV12-4	TRBJ1-1	17	TGTGCCAGCAGTTTAGCTGGCCCCGGGACTGGAAACACTGAAGCTTTCTTT	CASSLAGPGTGNTEAFF
TRBD1	many	TRBV28	TRBJ1-1	15	TGTGCCAGCAGAGGACAGGGGGCTCCGAACACTGAAGCTTTCTTT	CASRGQGAPNTEAFF
-	-	TRBV30	TRBJ2-2	17	TGTGCCTGGAGTGTACCCCTAGGGTATGGAAACACCGGGGAGCTGTTTTTT	CAWSVPLGYGNTGELFF
-	once	TRBV6-1	TRBJ1-2	14	TGTGCCAGCAGACGTCAACAGGGAGGCTATGGCTACACCTTC	CASRRQQGGYGYTF
-	few	TRBV18	TRBJ2-5	14	TGTGCCAGCTCCGCCTCCGACACCTCCGGGGACCAGTACTTC	CASSASDTSGDQYF
-	-	TRBV20-1	TRBJ1-5	12	TGCAGTGCTAGCCAGATTAATCAGCCCCAGCATTTT	CSASQINQPQHF
TRBD1	many	TRBV2	TRBJ1-6	14	TGTGCCAGCAGGGGGACAGGGGGCTCTTCACCCCTCCACTTT	CASRGTGGSSPLHF
TRBD2	few	TRBV19	TRBJ2-1	13	TGTGCCAGTAGTATCTCAGCGGGAGCTGAGCAGTTCTTC	CASSISAGAEQFF
TRBD2	-	TRBV12-3/TRBV12-4	TRBJ2-1	15	TGTGCCAGCAGTTTTGAACTAGCGGGCGACAATGAGCAGTTCTTC	CASSFELAGDNEQFF
TRBD1	many	TRBV24-1	TRBJ2-2	17	TGTGCCACCAGTGGACGCCTGACAGGGCCCAACACCGGGGAGCTGTTTTTT	CATSGRLTGPNTGELFF
TRBD1	many	TRBV28	TRBJ2-7	15	TGTGCCAGCAGTCCTACCCCGGACAGGCCTCGGGAGCAGTACTTC	CASSPTPDRPREQYF
TRBD2	few	TRBV6-1	TRBJ2-3	14	TGTGCCAGCAGGCGGGGGGTTAGCGCAGATACGCAGTATTTT	CASRRGVSADTQYF
-	many	TRBV6-2/TRBV6-3	TRBJ2-7	14	TGTGCCAGCAGTTACCGGACTGGTTCCTACGAGCAGTACTTC	CASSYRTGSYEQYF
-	many	TRBV4-1	TRBJ2-1	14	TGCGCCAGCAGCCACCAGGACAGAAGGAATGAGCAGTTCTTC	CASSHQDRRNEQFF
TRBD2	-	TRBV28	TRBJ2-4	17	TGTGCCAGCAGTTTATGGGCTAGCGGGAGGAAAAGGGACATTCAGTACTTC	CASSLWASGRKRDIQYF
TRBD1	few	TRBV5-1	TRBJ2-1	17	TGCGCCAGCAGCTACGATCAAGACAGGGGGTATTACAATGAGCAGTTCTTC	CASSYDQDRGYYNEQFF
-	many	TRBV28	TRBJ1-2	14	TGTGCCAGCAGTTTATTCTCGAATAACTATGGCTACACCTTC	CASSLFSNNYGYTF
TRBD1	many	TRBV18	TRBJ2-1	15	TGTGCCAGCATAAGACAGGGGGGATACTACAATGAGCAGTTCTTC	CASIRQGGYYNEQFF
-	many	TRBV7-9	TRBJ2-5	15	TGTGCCAACAGCGACGGGAACCCCGTCGTAGAGACCCAGTACTTC	CANSDGNPVVETQYF
TRBD2	many	TRBV28	TRBJ2-1	19	TGTGCCAGCAGTCCTGGGACTAGCGGTCCATTTAGCTCCTACAATGAGCAGTTCTTC	CASSPGTSGPFSSYNEQFF
TRBD2	-	TRBV14	TRBJ2-7	13	TGTGCCAGCGGGAGGACTAGCGGGAGCGTGCAGTACTTC	CASGRTSGSVQYF
TRBD2	many	TRBV5-1	TRBJ2-1	14	TGCGCCAGCACCATAGCGGGAGTAAACAATGAGCAGTTCTTC	CASTIAGVNNEQFF
-	many	TRBV28	TRBJ1-2	15	TGTGCCAGCAGAGCTCAACCGCAGGGTGGGTATGGCTACACCTTC	CASRAQPQGGYGYTF
-	few	TRBV5-1	TRBJ1-1	14	TGCGCCAGCAGCTTGAACAATGCAAACACTGAAGCTTTCTTT	CASSLNNANTEAFF
-	many	TRBV29-1	TRBJ1-2	14	TGCAGCGTTGAAGCGGGGCGAGGAAACTATGGCTACACCTTC	CSVEAGRGNYGYTF